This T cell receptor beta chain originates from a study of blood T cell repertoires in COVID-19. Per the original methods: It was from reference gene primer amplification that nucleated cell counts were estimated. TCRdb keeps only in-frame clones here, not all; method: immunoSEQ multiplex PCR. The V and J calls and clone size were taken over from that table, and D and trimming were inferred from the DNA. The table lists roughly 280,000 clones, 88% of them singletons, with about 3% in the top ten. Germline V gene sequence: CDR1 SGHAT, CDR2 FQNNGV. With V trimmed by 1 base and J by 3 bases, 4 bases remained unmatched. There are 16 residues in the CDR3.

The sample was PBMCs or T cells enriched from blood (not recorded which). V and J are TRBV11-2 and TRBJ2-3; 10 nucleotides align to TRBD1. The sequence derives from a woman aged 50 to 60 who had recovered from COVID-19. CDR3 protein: CASSLVGQGVTDTQYF. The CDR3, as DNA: TGTGCCAGCAGCTTAGTAGGACAGGGGGTAACAGATACGCAGTATTTT.